These 30 T cell receptor beta chains originate from one sample sequenced in a study of T cells in Graves' hyperthyroidism and ophthalmopathy. There were TCR beta CDR3 regions amplified from RNA transcripts. First-round RT-PCR of the TCR CDR3 relied on the HTBI primer set. TCRdb used MiXCR to reprocess the multiplex PCR reads, holding one entry per CDR3 protein. The repertoire holds 660,000 or so distinct CDR3 sequences, with roughly 46% as singletons. The sequencing sample was made of peripheral blood or thyroid tissue (not recorded which). Receptors were obtained from an adult man with Graves' disease, either hyperthyroidism or ophthalmopathy (not recorded which).

This clonotype was found many times. The chain combines TRBV7-9 with TRBJ2-6; 9 bases map to TRBD1. CDR3 length: 17 amino acids. V shed 5 bases, J shed 4 bases, and the junction held 9 bases outside the gene matches. The germline CDR1 and CDR2 sequences are SEHNR and FQNEAQ (reference sequence). This CDR3 is CASSREGQGTGANVLTF. In nucleotides, the CDR3 is TGTGCCAGCAGCCGCGAGGGACAGGGAACAGGGGCCAACGTCCTGACTTTC.

About this clonotype itself: A much larger clone differs from this one at a single base, so this may be a read error. The chain carries TRBV29-1 and TRBJ2-5; no clear D gene. The V gene lost 0 bases and the J gene lost 7 bases, with 0 bases spanning the gap. Germline V gene sequence: CDR1 SQVTM, CDR2 ANQGSEA. CDR3 length equals 9 residues. The CDR3 sequence is CSVEETQYF. CDR3 nucleotide sequence: TGCAGCGTTGAAGAGACCCAGTACTTC.

The V call is TRBV7-2, the J call TRBJ1-6, with 8 bases identical to TRBD1. CDR1 and CDR2 from the germline V gene are SGHTA and FQGNSA. Trimming removed 3 bases from V and 17 bases from J; junction bases left unmatched: 9. This CDR3 has 13 amino acids. The CDR3, as DNA: TGTGCCAGCAGCTTGACAGGGGAAAATGGTATCCACTTT. It translates to CASSLTGENGIHF.

This clonotype has ten or more counts. CDR3 DNA: TGTGCCAGCAGCTTATCAAGCGGGGGCACCGGGGAGCTGTTTTTT. Amino acids: CASSLSSGGTGELFF. The genes are TRBV7-8 and TRBJ2-2, with 8 bases that match TRBD2. The CDR3 consists of 15 residues. In germline, CDR1 is SGHVS, CDR2 FQNEAQ. With V trimmed by 2 bases and J by 4 bases, 3 bases remained unmatched. Full variable domain (rest looked up from reference TRBV7-8 and TRBJ2-2): GAGVSQSPRYKVAKRGQDVALRCDPISGHVSLFWYQQALGQGPEFLTYFQNEAQLDKSGLPSDRFFAERPEGSVSTLKIQRTQQEDSAVYLCASSLSSGGTGELFFGEGSRLTVL.

This clonotype was seen a handful of times. The V call is TRBV14, the J call TRBJ1-2; D is ambiguous. Germline loops: CDR1 SGHDN, CDR2 FVKESK. This CDR3 contains 16 residues. Trimming removed 1 base from V and 3 bases from J, with 15 bases in between. The CDR3 reads CASSQGVESGDYGYTF. CDR3 nucleotides: TGTGCCAGCAGCCAAGGGGTTGAGTCCGGGGACTATGGCTACACCTTC.

The chain is built from TRBV10-3 and TRBJ2-5; TRBD1 might be the D (6 bases). Between the trimmed V and J ends, which lost 3 bases and 1 base, there was a span of 12 bases. The germline gives CDR1 ENHRY, CDR2 SYGVKD. The CDR3 consists of 15 residues. CDR3 DNA: TGTGCCATCAGTGACCCAGGGGCCGTCCAAGAGACCCAGTACTTC. Amino acid sequence: CAISDPGAVQETQYF.

This clonotype came up a few times. The chain has TRBV5-1 and TRBJ1-2, with a possible D match to TRBD1 (6 bases). V was shortened by 0 bases and J by 6 bases, with 12 bases between the two germline ends. The CDR3 contains 14 residues. Germline V lookup: CDR1 SGHRS, CDR2 YFSETQ. CDR3: CASSLDRADDGYTF. The CDR3 DNA sequence: TGCGCCAGCAGCTTGGACAGGGCCGATGATGGCTACACCTTC.

This chain uses TRBV20-1 with TRBJ2-7; D is unclear. This CDR3 contains 17 residues. The V end was cut by 0 bases, the J end by 2 bases, with 20 bases between. In germline, CDR1 is DFQATT, CDR2 SNEGSKA (reference sequence). The CDR3 sequence: CSARDQSGPGRTYEQYF. In DNA form, the CDR3 reads TGCAGTGCTAGAGATCAGTCCGGCCCTGGCCGGACCTACGAGCAGTACTTC.

The chain uses TRBV20-1 and TRBJ1-4; weak D call: TRBD1 (5 bases). The CDR3 runs 14 residues. V lost 0 bases to trimming and J lost 6 bases, with 11 bases between them. CDR1 and CDR2 (germline): DFQATT, SNEGSKA (reference sequence). The CDR3 is CSARDHWGDEKLFF. In DNA form, the CDR3 reads TGCAGTGCTAGAGATCACTGGGGGGATGAAAAACTGTTTTTT.

The chain links TRBV7-3 to TRBJ2-2; D gene unclear. The V gene's germline CDR1 is SGHTA and CDR2 FQGTGA. The CDR3 is 14 amino acids. The V gene lost 2 bases and the J gene lost 5 bases, with 9 bases spanning the gap. CDR3 loop: CASSLQPSTGELFF. In DNA, the CDR3 is TGTGCCAGCAGCTTACAGCCGTCTACCGGGGAGCTGTTTTTT.

This clonotype was recorded a few times. This chain uses TRBV12-3 or TRBV12-4 with TRBJ1-2; TRBD1 might be the D (6 bases). The V gene lost 6 bases and the J gene lost 4 bases, with 15 bases spanning the gap. CDR3 length: 14 residues. This CDR3 reads CASSLPDRTYGYTF. CDR3 coding DNA: TGTGCCAGCAGCCTCCCAGACAGGACCTATGGCTACACCTTC.

J is TRBJ1-6 and V is TRBV5-1; no clear D. V lost 2 bases and J 5 bases, leaving 11 bases between the germline ends. The length of the CDR3 is 15 residues. CDR1 SGHRS and CDR2 YFSETQ come from the germline V gene. The CDR3 sequence is CASSFRTGNNSPLHF. Written as DNA, the CDR3 is TGCGCCAGCAGCTTTCGGACGGGGAATAATTCACCCCTCCACTTT.

The chain links TRBV7-9 to TRBJ1-4; the D gene is possibly TRBD1 (5 bases). The ends were cut back, 7 bases at V and 10 bases at J, with 13 bases in the middle. In germline, CDR1 is SEHNR, CDR2 FQNEAQ (reference sequence). There are 12 residues in the CDR3. CDR3 region: CASKGTSGKLFF. For the CDR3, the DNA is TGTGCCAGCAAGGGGACTTCCGGAAAACTGTTTTTT.

This clonotype has at least ten counts. The genes are TRBV12-3 or TRBV12-4 and TRBJ1-6; 7 bases map to TRBD1. V was pared by 6 bases and J by 5 bases, with 1 base of the junction left unmatched. The CDR3 covers 13 residues. CDR3 residues: CASRDRNNSPLHF. The CDR3 DNA reads TGTGCCAGCAGGGACAGGAATAATTCACCCCTCCACTTT.

At least ten counts were recorded for this clonotype. V usage is TRBV6-1 and J usage is TRBJ1-1; TRBD1 aligns across 7 bases. The CDR3 spans 13 residues. Germline CDR1 is MNHNS and CDR2 is SASEGT. The V and J ends lost 7 bases and 9 bases, in that order; junction bases with no gene match: 11. CDR3 sequence (DNA): TGTGCCAGCACATTCGGGACAGACATCCAAGCTTTCTTT. The encoded protein is CASTFGTDIQAFF.

Notes on this clonotype: One junction end disagrees with the germline gene, perhaps due to a read error. The J gene is TRBJ1-4, the V gene TRBV2; D might be TRBD1 (6 bases). The V gene's germline CDR1 is SNHLY and CDR2 FYNNEI. The CDR3 totals 18 residues. The CDR3 protein is CATSGTTGGGGLNEKLFF. The CDR3 DNA sequence: TGTGCCACCAGTGGAACGACAGGTGGGGGTGGCCTTAATGAAAAACTGTTTTTT. Full variable domain (missing parts from reference TRBV2 and TRBJ1-4): EPEVTQTPSHQVTQMGQEVILRCVPISNHLYFYWYRQILGQKVEFLVSFYNNEISEKSEIFDDQFSVERPDGSNFTLKIRSTKLEDSAMYFCATSGTTGGGGLNEKLFFGSGTQLSVL.

This clonotype was counted ten times or more. The genes are TRBV20-1 and TRBJ1-4; D is undetermined. The V end lost 0 bases, the J end lost 13 bases, and 12 bases lay between the germline ends. Germline V CDR1 and CDR2: DFQATT, SNEGSKA (reference sequence). The CDR3 covers 12 residues. The CDR3 is CSARDDEAGLFF. The CDR3 coding sequence is TGCAGTGCTAGAGATGATGAGGCTGGACTGTTTTTT.

The chain carries TRBV13 and TRBJ2-5; the match to TRBD1 covers 8 bases. J gave up 4 bases and V 5 bases, and 9 bases lay outside the gene matches. The CDR3 totals 15 residues. The germline V gene has CDR1 PRHDT and CDR2 FYEKMQ (reference sequence). The CDR3 coding sequence is TGTGCCAGCAGCGCCCGGGACAGGAGGGTAGAGACCCAGTACTTC. Translated, it gives CASSARDRRVETQYF.

This clonotype has a handful of counts. The rearrangement links TRBV2 to TRBJ1-6, with 9 bases lining up with TRBD1. The CDR3 consists of 16 residues. After removal of 6 bases from V and 7 bases from J, the junction contained 10 bases not matched to a gene. CDR1 and CDR2 from the germline V gene are SNHLY and FYNNEI. The CDR3 loop is CASRDGQGTRNSPLHF. CDR3 coding DNA: TGTGCCAGCAGGGACGGACAGGGGACCCGGAATTCACCCCTCCACTTT.

This clonotype has more than one count but fewer than ten. The chain has TRBV5-1 and TRBJ1-6; the D gene is possibly TRBD1 (5 bases). The CDR3 has 15 residues. Trimming shortened V by 4 bases and J by 5 bases, and 13 bases separated the two germline ends. Germline V gene data show CDR1 as SGHRS and CDR2 as YFSETQ. The CDR3 nucleotides are TGCGCCAGCAGCCAAGGGGCAACTAATAATTCACCCCTCCACTTT. It yields the protein CASSQGATNNSPLHF.

This sequence joins TRBV11-2 and TRBJ1-2; the D gene is possibly TRBD1 (5 bases). V was shortened by 1 base and J by 7 bases, with 13 bases between the two germline ends. Germline V gene sequence: CDR1 SGHAT, CDR2 FQNNGV. This CDR3 contains 14 residues. For the CDR3, the DNA is TGTGCCAGCAGCTTAGTGGACGGGGCCGGTGGCTACACCTTC. Amino acids: CASSLVDGAGGYTF.

Points on this clonotype: A read error may be the cause here, since a much bigger clone is one base away. This chain uses TRBV9 with TRBJ1-2; unclear D gene. The V gene lost 0 bases and the J gene lost 9 bases, with 15 bases spanning the gap. The CDR3 covers 14 residues. Germline values: CDR1 SGDLS, CDR2 YYNGEE. CDR3 sequence: CASSVGELSHCYTF. CDR3 nucleotide sequence: TGTGCCAGCAGCGTAGGGGAGCTGAGTCATTGCTACACCTTC.

In this sample, this clonotype turned up many times. This sequence joins TRBV7-9 and TRBJ1-3; 9 bases match TRBD1. This CDR3 comprises 15 residues. Germline CDR1 is SEHNR and CDR2 is FQNEAQ (reference sequence). After removal of 7 bases from V and 3 bases from J, the junction contained 7 bases not matched to a gene. The CDR3 is CASIRTGVGGNTIYF. The CDR3 nucleotides read TGTGCCAGCATCAGGACAGGGGTCGGTGGAAACACCATATATTTT.

This clonotype appeared once. The chain recombines TRBV7-9 with TRBJ1-6, with 10 bases identical to TRBD1. The CDR3 is made up of 17 amino acids. Germline CDR1 and CDR2: SEHNR and FQNEAQ (reference sequence). The V gene end was trimmed by 5 bases and the J gene end by 9 bases; junction bases not matched to a gene: 13. Written as DNA, the CDR3 is TGTGCCAGCAGCCCCACGACAGGGGGCTGGAGAGGTTCACCCCTCCACTTT. Translating gives CASSPTTGGWRGSPLHF. Full variable domain (rest looked up from reference TRBV7-9 and TRBJ1-6): DTGVSQNPRHKITKRGQNVTFRCDPISEHNRLYWYRQTLGQGPEFLTYFQNEAQLEKSRLLSDRFSAERPKGSFSTLEIQRTEQGDSAMYLCASSPTTGGWRGSPLHFGNGTRLTVT.

The rearrangement links TRBV12-3 or TRBV12-4 to TRBJ1-4; D is undetermined. This CDR3 has 14 residues. Trimming removed 6 bases at V and 4 bases at J, with 12 bases between. CDR3 sequence reads: CASRNGPINEKLFF. CDR3 nucleotide sequence: TGTGCCAGCAGAAATGGTCCTATTAATGAAAAACTGTTTTTT.

This chain uses TRBV29-1 with TRBJ2-7, with TRBD2 matching 8 bases. V shed 5 bases and J 0 bases; nucleotides not matched to a gene: 6. CDR3 length: 14 residues. The V gene's germline CDR1 is SQVTM and CDR2 ANQGSEA. This CDR3 reads CSVQAGVRSYEQYF. CDR3 nucleotides: TGCAGCGTTCAAGCGGGAGTCCGCTCCTACGAGCAGTACTTC.

This clonotype was recorded many times. The rearrangement uses TRBV29-1 and TRBJ1-5, with 8 bases lining up with TRBD1. The CDR3 has 13 residues. Germline V gene sequence: CDR1 SQVTM, CDR2 ANQGSEA. After removal of 5 bases from V and 5 bases from J, the junction contained 5 bases not matched to a gene. Here the CDR3 reads CSVSRGPDQPQHF. The CDR3 nucleotides are TGCAGCGTTTCCAGGGGGCCGGATCAGCCCCAGCATTTT. Full variable domain (rest looked up from reference TRBV29-1 and TRBJ1-5): SAVISQKPSRDICQRGTSLTIQCQVDSQVTMMFWYRQQPGQSLTLIATANQGSEATYESGFVIDKFPISRPNLTFSTLTVSNMSPEDSSIYLCSVSRGPDQPQHFGDGTRLSIL.

Remarks on this clonotype: With a much larger clone just one base away, this may be a read error. This chain links TRBV7-9 with TRBJ1-2; D is possibly TRBD1 (6 bases). This CDR3 spans 16 amino acids. Germline CDR1 and CDR2: SEHNR and FQNEAQ (reference sequence). Between the trimmed V and J ends, which lost 1 base and 2 bases, there was a span of 14 bases. The DNA for the CDR3 is TGTGCCAGCAGCTTAGTTGGGGAGGGGGACAACTATGGCTACACCTTC. It is translated as CASSLVGEGDNYGYTF.

This clonotype was seen more than once but under ten times. The chain has TRBV7-9 and TRBJ2-2; a possible D gene is TRBD2 (6 bases). Trimming removed 4 bases from V and 1 base from J, with 13 bases in between. The CDR3 loop spans 16 amino acids. Germline values: CDR1 SEHNR, CDR2 FQNEAQ (reference sequence). The CDR3 DNA is TGTGCCAGCAGCTGGTCGGGACTCGAGAACACCGGGGAGCTGTTTTTT. As protein: CASSWSGLENTGELFF.

The CDR3 nucleotides read TGTGCCAGCAGCCAAGCCGGGGGGCGTCGCTATGGCTACACCTTC. Amino acid sequence: CASSQAGGRRYGYTF. The J gene is TRBJ1-2, the V gene TRBV2; a possible D gene is TRBD1 (6 bases). V gave up 6 bases and J gave up 4 bases, with 18 bases separating them. Germline CDR1 is SNHLY and CDR2 is FYNNEI. The CDR3 covers 15 residues.